This record covers a single T cell receptor beta chain. Antigen specificity is unknown. CD4+ T cells were isolated after around 10 days of culture. The germline gives CDR1 LGHDT, CDR2 YNNKEL (reference sequence). The V gene lost 3 bases and the J gene lost 6 bases, with 10 bases spanning the gap. This CDR3 comprises 13 residues. The assay was immunoSEQ multiplex PCR, and TCRdb's table has in-frame clones only and misses some. The sample shows some 50,000 clones, roughly 80% of them seen only once. This sample is part of a study of vaccination effects on CD4 cells after COVID-19. Study in general: The ViraFEST assay expanded antigen-specific CD4+ T cells with viral peptide pools before sequencing.

Study-wide points: After vaccination, spike-reactive clones in convalescents were mostly new vaccine-induced clones.

The sample in question was CD4+ T cells from PBMCs cultured without peptide, obtained before COVID-19 vaccination. The gene calls are TRBV3-1 (or the pseudogene TRBV3-2) and TRBJ2-3, with D unclear. This TCR derives from a human donor who had a prior SARS-CoV-2 infection. This CDR3 reads CASSQTRPDTQYF. The CDR3, as DNA: TGTGCCAGCAGCCAGACCCGACCGGATACGCAGTATTTT.